What follows are 8 T cell receptor beta chains derived from one specimen sequenced in a study of Tregs in tolerant kidney transplant recipients. The method was immunoSEQ multiplex PCR; TCRdb's version includes in-frame clones alone and lacks a portion of them. Found here are around 13,000 clones; the top ten clones hold approximately 30%. Mixed chimerism was transient after nonmyeloablative marrow transplants from related graft donors. The material sequenced was CD8+ T cells from blood (PBMCs), taken 6 months after the transplant. The receptors originated from a human patient who received a combined kidney and bone marrow transplant. Some T cells may be supplied by the graft donor.

To note about this clone: The CDR3 end lies 3 residues beyond the end of the read and is filled in from the germline J gene. The chain has TRBV30 and TRBJ2-3; D call uncertain. With 5 bases removed from V and 1 base from J, the gap between germline ends came to 10 bases. The CDR3 loop spans 13 amino acids. Germline-derived CDR1 and CDR2 are GTSNPN and SVGIG (reference sequence). The CDR3 bases that were read are TGTGCCTGGGATGAGCTTGGCACAGATACG. Its translation is CAWDELGTDT. The entire CDR3 reads CAWDELGTDTQYF. The full variable domain, in which reference TRBV30 and TRBJ2-3 provide the parts outside the CDR3, is SQTIHQWPATLVQPVGSPLSLECTVEGTSNPNLYWYRQAAGRGLQLLFYSVGIGQISSEVPQNLSASRPQDRQFILSSKKLLLSDSGFYLCAWDELGTDTQYFGPGTRLTVL.

Notes on this clone: The CDR3 goes on 3 residues after the read ends, and that part is filled in from the germline J gene. The chain uses TRBV7-6 and TRBJ1-1; 12 bases line up with TRBD1. The CDR3 runs 16 residues. Unmatched junction bases numbered 8, after V lost 5 bases and J lost 4 bases. The germline V gene has CDR1 SGHVS and CDR2 FNYEAQ. The CDR3: CASSPGTGGWGTEAFF. The sequenced part of the CDR3 DNA is TGTGCCAGCAGCCCCGGGACAGGGGGCTGGGGCACTGAA.

On this clone itself: The read ends 3 residues early relative to the CDR3; the germline J gene fills the gap. The rearrangement links TRBV7-6 to TRBJ2-3; either TRBD1 or TRBD2 may fit D (5 bases each). CDR1 SGHVS and CDR2 FNYEAQ come from the germline V gene. The CDR3 has 14 amino acids. Trimming removed 5 bases at V and 3 bases at J, with 12 bases between. The covered CDR3 bases are TGTGCCAGCAGCATGGATGAGGGGACAGATACG. Its protein product is CASSMDEGTDT. The whole CDR3 protein is CASSMDEGTDTQYF.

Regarding this clone: The read terminates 3 residues ahead of where the CDR3 ends, so the germline J gene completes it. The chain couples TRBV7-7 to TRBJ1-1; no firm D call. The CDR3 is made up of 11 amino acids. V gave up 3 bases and J gave up 7 bases, with 6 bases separating them. CDR1 is SSHAT and CDR2 is FNYEAQ in the germline V gene (reference sequence). The sequenced CDR3 bases are TGTGCCAGCAGCTTTTTCATTGAA. Amino acid sequence: CASSFFIE. The full-length CDR3 reads as CASSFFIEAFF.

Points on this clone: The CDR3 end lies 3 residues beyond the end of the read and is filled in from the germline J gene. The rearrangement joins TRBV7-6 to TRBJ2-4; 7 bases match TRBD1. Per germline, CDR1 SGHVS and CDR2 FNYEAQ. The CDR3 totals 16 residues. The sequenced part of the CDR3 DNA is TGTGCCAGCAGCCCGACAAACGACAGGGTTGGCTATGGT. It is translated as CASSPTNDRVGYG. The full CDR3 protein is CASSPTNDRVGYGQYF.

To note about this clone: The DNA ends 3 residues before the CDR3 does, and the rest of the CDR3 is filled in from the germline J gene. The J gene is TRBJ1-1, the V gene TRBV20-1, with D perhaps matching TRBD1 (5 bases). CDR1 and CDR2 (germline): DFQATT, SNEGSKA (reference sequence). The length of the CDR3 is 12 residues. The CDR3 bases that were read are TGCAGTGCTAGCGAGGGGATAACTGGG. This gives the protein CSASEGITG. The full CDR3 reads CSASEGITGAFF.

Turning to this clone: The observed sequence ends 3 residues before the CDR3 terminus, with the missing tail filled in from the germline J gene. The chain is built from TRBV13 and TRBJ1-5, with 8 nucleotides matching TRBD1. The trim removed 5 bases at V and 6 bases at J, leaving 6 bases unmatched. This CDR3 region has 14 residues. Per germline, CDR1 PRHDT and CDR2 FYEKMQ (reference sequence). The CDR3 is CASSSRGLGQPQHF. The DNA read from the CDR3 is TGTGCCAGCAGCAGCAGGGGGCTGGGTCAGCCC.

Points on this clone: The read is 3 residues too short to cover the CDR3 end, so that end is filled in from the germline J gene. The chain recombines TRBV20-1 with TRBJ2-7, with 11 nucleotides matching TRBD2. The CDR3 has 19 residues. In germline, CDR1 is DFQATT, CDR2 SNEGSKA (reference sequence). V was pared by 6 bases and J by 0 bases, with 19 bases of the junction left unmatched. CDR3 amino acids: CSARRARLAGPRSSYEQYF. The CDR3 DNA, read in part, is TGCAGTGCGAGGAGGGCCCGACTAGCGGGACCAAGGAGCTCCTACGAG.